Following are 6 T cell receptor beta chains from one sample sequenced in a study of T-cell memory formation after mild COVID-19. TCRdb ran MiXCR on the 5' RACE reads and lists one entry per CDR3 protein. The sample holds fewer than 150,000 distinct CDR3 sequences, about 15% seen once. Sequenced input: PBMCs or a T cell subset sorted from them (not recorded which). The receptors shown here come from a man younger than 30 who had mild COVID-19 (a few samples of this study predate the infection). Cell type and time point are not known.

A few counts support this clonotype. For the CDR3, the DNA is TGCGCCAGCAGCTTGATGGGGGGCGTTGAAGCTTTCTTT. This translates into CASSLMGGVEAFF. The genes are TRBV5-1 and TRBJ1-1; maybe TRBD1 (6 bases). Germline V gene lookup returns CDR1 SGHRS and CDR2 YFSETQ. This CDR3 has 13 amino acids. Trimming removed 1 base from V and 7 bases from J, with 11 bases in between. The variable domain in full, with the rest retrieved from reference TRBV5-1 and TRBJ1-1, is KAGVTQTPRYLIKTRGQQVTLSCSPISGHRSVSWYQQTPGQGLQFLFEYFSETQRNKGNFPGRFSGRQFSNSRSEMNVSTLELGDSALYLCASSLMGGVEAFFGQGTRLTVV.

This clonotype turned up a few times. The chain links TRBV25-1 to TRBJ2-1; the match to TRBD1 covers 9 bases. CDR1 MGHDK and CDR2 SYGVNS come from the germline V gene. The CDR3 consists of 14 residues. The ends lost 2 bases at V and 8 bases at J; junction bases unmatched: 4. The chain's CDR3 is CASSEGTGFYEQFF. The CDR3 coding sequence is TGTGCCAGCAGTGAAGGGACAGGGTTTTATGAGCAGTTCTTC.

This chain uses TRBV7-9 with TRBJ2-5; TRBD2 aligns across 10 bases. Germline lookup yields CDR1 SEHNR and CDR2 FQNEAQ (reference sequence). Losses at the gene ends were 5 bases for V and 1 base for J; bases not matched to a gene: 10. CDR3 length: 17 amino acids. The CDR3 bases are TGTGCCAGCAGCGAGAGTTCTAGCGGGGGATTCCAAGAGACCCAGTACTTC. Translated, it gives CASSESSSGGFQETQYF.

V usage is TRBV11-2 and J usage is TRBJ2-5; TRBD2 might be the D (6 bases). V dropped 5 bases and J dropped 5 bases, with 15 bases sitting between them. CDR3 length: 14 residues. Germline V gives CDR1 SGHAT, CDR2 FQNNGV. CDR3 loop: CASSPGGAGETQYF. The CDR3 DNA is TGTGCCAGCAGCCCCGGCGGGGCTGGGGAGACCCAGTACTTC. Full variable domain (remainder filled in from reference TRBV11-2 and TRBJ2-5): EAGVAQSPRYKIIEKRQSVAFWCNPISGHATLYWYQQILGQGPKLLIQFQNNGVVDDSQLPKDRFSAERLKGVDSTLKIQPAKLEDSAVYLCASSPGGAGETQYFGPGTRLLVL.

The chain recombines TRBV28 with TRBJ2-3; D is possibly TRBD1 (6 bases). This CDR3 is 14 amino acids long. Germline V CDR1 and CDR2: MDHEN, SYDVKM. Trimming removed 6 bases from V and 4 bases from J, with 14 bases in between. This CDR3 is CASRDTGSADTQYF. For the CDR3, the DNA is TGTGCCAGCAGGGACACAGGGTCCGCAGATACGCAGTATTTT. The full variable domain, rest sourced from reference TRBV28 and TRBJ2-3, is DVKVTQSSRYLVKRTGEKVFLECVQDMDHENMFWYRQDPGLGLRLIYFSYDVKMKEKGDIPEGYSVSREKKERFSLILESASTNQTSMYLCASRDTGSADTQYFGPGTRLTVL.

This clonotype appeared a few times. This chain joins TRBV18 and TRBJ2-1; D remains unclear. The CDR3 loop spans 12 amino acids. V was clipped by 5 bases and J by 3 bases, with 5 bases between them. The V gene's germline CDR1 is KGHSH and CDR2 LQKENI. In DNA form, the CDR3 reads TGTGCCAGCTCATCCTTCTACAATGAGCAGTTCTTC. Translating it yields CASSSFYNEQFF.